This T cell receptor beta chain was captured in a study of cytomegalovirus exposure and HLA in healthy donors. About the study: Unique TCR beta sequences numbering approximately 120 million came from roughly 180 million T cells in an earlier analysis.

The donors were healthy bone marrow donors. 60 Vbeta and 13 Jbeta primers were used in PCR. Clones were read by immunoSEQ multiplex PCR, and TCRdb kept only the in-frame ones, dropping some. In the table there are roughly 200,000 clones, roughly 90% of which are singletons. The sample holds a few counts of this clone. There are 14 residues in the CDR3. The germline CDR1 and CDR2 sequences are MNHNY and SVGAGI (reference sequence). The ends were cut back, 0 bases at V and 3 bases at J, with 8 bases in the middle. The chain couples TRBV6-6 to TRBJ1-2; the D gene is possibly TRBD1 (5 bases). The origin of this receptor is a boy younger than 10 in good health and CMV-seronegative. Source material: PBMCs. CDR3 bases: TGTGCCAGCAGTTACTCCGGCAGGGACTATGGCTACACCTTC. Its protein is CASSYSGRDYGYTF.